The 15 T cell receptor beta chains in this list originate from one sample, sequenced in a study of neurological immune-mediated disorders. Using its own MiXCR run on the 5' RACE reads, TCRdb lists one record per CDR3 protein. The sample includes roughly 120,000 distinct CDR3 sequences, roughly 3.4% of them seen just once. Sequencing was done on a sample of PBMCs. The receptors derive from a woman aged 25 to 39 with multiple sclerosis.

This clonotype was seen many times. The V and J genes are TRBV5-1 and TRBJ1-1; 9 bases map to TRBD1. CDR1 is SGHRS and CDR2 is YFSETQ in the germline V gene. CDR3 length equals 18 residues. The ends lost 4 bases at V and 3 bases at J; junction bases unmatched: 16. The CDR3: CASSLGLGQGPRDTEAFF. In DNA form, the CDR3 reads TGCGCCAGCAGCCTCGGGCTTGGACAGGGGCCAAGGGACACTGAAGCTTTCTTT.

This clonotype was found many times. The chain has TRBV12-3 or TRBV12-4 and TRBJ2-4; TRBD1 is a possible D gene (6 bases). Trimming pared 6 bases from V and 1 base from J, leaving 16 bases between. The CDR3 is 16 residues long. CDR3 nucleotides: TGTGCCAGCAGAAAATCACAGGGAATGGCCAAAAACATTCAGTACTTC. Protein sequence: CASRKSQGMAKNIQYF.

This clonotype has ten or more counts. This rearrangement joins TRBV6-5 to TRBJ1-1; no reliable D call. This CDR3 is 13 amino acids long. Trimming removed 8 bases at V and 1 base at J, with 11 bases between. Germline V lookup: CDR1 MNHEY, CDR2 SVGAGI. The CDR3: CASCLYSNTEAFF. DNA for the CDR3: TGTGCCAGCTGCTTGTATTCGAACACTGAAGCTTTCTTT.

This clonotype was observed many times. The CDR3: CASSWGSGTGDTQYF. The CDR3 DNA is TGCGCCAGCAGCTGGGGGTCAGGGACGGGGGATACGCAGTATTTT. The chain couples TRBV5-1 to TRBJ2-3; either TRBD1 or TRBD2 may fit D (5 bases each). V was clipped by 3 bases and J by 6 bases, with 17 bases between them. The CDR3 loop spans 15 amino acids. CDR1 and CDR2 from the germline V gene are SGHRS and YFSETQ.

At least ten counts were recorded for this clonotype. This sequence joins TRBV6-5 and TRBJ1-1; TRBD1 might be the D (5 bases). Per germline, CDR1 MNHEY and CDR2 SVGAGI. The CDR3 sequence is 14 residues long. V lost 6 bases and J 10 bases, leaving 21 bases between the germline ends. The CDR3 nucleotides read TGTGCCAGCAGCTGGGACCCGCTAAGGTCAGGAGCTTTCTTT. This gives the protein CASSWDPLRSGAFF.

This clonotype was seen many times. The rearrangement uses TRBV10-2 and TRBJ2-7; D call uncertain. Per germline, CDR1 WSHSY and CDR2 SAAADI. The V end lost 7 bases, the J end lost 2 bases, and 18 bases lay between the germline ends. The CDR3 sequence is 15 residues long. CDR3 in amino acids: CASKPPLGGTYEQYF. For the CDR3, the DNA is TGCGCCAGCAAACCCCCTCTTGGTGGGACCTACGAGCAGTACTTC.

This clonotype was detected many times. This sequence joins TRBV12-3 or TRBV12-4 and TRBJ2-3; tentatively, D is TRBD1 or TRBD2 (5 bases each). CDR3 length: 14 residues. The V and J ends lost 3 bases and 2 bases respectively, with 9 bases between them. The CDR3 region has the DNA TGTGCCAGCAGTTTGGTAGGGACCACAGATACGCAGTATTTT. This gives the protein CASSLVGTTDTQYF.

This clonotype has at least ten counts. The rearrangement joins TRBV10-2 to TRBJ2-7, with D tentatively TRBD1 or TRBD2 (5 bases each). CDR1 is WSHSY and CDR2 is SAAADI in the germline V gene. The CDR3 totals 13 residues. Trimming shortened V by 8 bases and J by 0 bases, and 11 bases separated the two germline ends. The CDR3 DNA follows: TGCGCCAGCCGGGACGTTAGCTCCTACGAGCAGTACTTC. Protein: CASRDVSSYEQYF.

This clonotype was observed many times. The rearrangement joins TRBV5-1 to TRBJ2-7; D possibly corresponds to TRBD1 (6 bases). The CDR3 totals 14 residues. V lost 2 bases, J lost 4 bases, and 13 bases lay in between. CDR1 is SGHRS and CDR2 is YFSETQ in the germline V gene. The CDR3, as DNA: TGCGCCAGCAGCTTATCCGGGACACCTTACGAGCAGTACTTC. Translated: CASSLSGTPYEQYF. The entire variable domain, with the rest obtained from reference TRBV5-1 and TRBJ2-7, is as follows: KAGVTQTPRYLIKTRGQQVTLSCSPISGHRSVSWYQQTPGQGLQFLFEYFSETQRNKGNFPGRFSGRQFSNSRSEMNVSTLELGDSALYLCASSLSGTPYEQYFGPGTRLTVT.

This clonotype was seen more than once but under ten times. CDR3 amino acids: CASSLVPGYEQFF. The CDR3 nucleotides are TGTGCCAGCAGTTTAGTTCCGGGGTATGAGCAGTTCTTC. This chain connects TRBV12-3 or TRBV12-4 to TRBJ2-1; tentative D call: TRBD2 (5 bases). This CDR3 region has 13 residues. V was shortened by 1 base and J by 8 bases, with 9 bases between the two germline ends.

This clonotype showed up many times. The chain recombines TRBV20-1 with TRBJ2-3, with 10 nucleotides matching TRBD2. The CDR3 extends over 15 amino acids. V shed 4 bases and J 3 bases; nucleotides not matched to a gene: 7. Germline CDR1 DFQATT, CDR2 SNEGSKA (reference sequence). The CDR3 DNA follows: TGCAGTGCTATCGGATCAGCGGGGGGGACAGATACGCAGTATTTT. It is translated as CSAIGSAGGTDTQYF.

Many counts were recorded for this clonotype. The chain joins TRBV9 to TRBJ2-3, with 11 bases identical to TRBD2. The CDR3 is 15 amino acids. The germline gives CDR1 SGDLS, CDR2 YYNGEE. Trimming at V came to 2 bases and at J to 1 base, leaving 0 bases not matched to a gene. CDR3 amino acids: CASSVGLAGTDTQYF. DNA of the CDR3: TGTGCCAGCAGCGTGGGACTAGCGGGCACAGATACGCAGTATTTT.

This clonotype was observed many times. The V call is TRBV5-1, the J call TRBJ1-1, with 12 bases identical to TRBD1. The J segment lost 0 bases and the V segment lost 1 base, leaving 4 bases of the junction unmatched. Germline values: CDR1 SGHRS, CDR2 YFSETQ. The CDR3 has 17 residues. CDR3 sequence reads: CASSLTGTGGVNTEAFF. The CDR3 DNA follows: TGCGCCAGCAGCTTGACCGGGACAGGGGGCGTGAACACTGAAGCTTTCTTT.

This clonotype occurred many times. The chain couples TRBV29-1 to TRBJ1-1, with no clear D. The length of the CDR3 is 12 residues. Looked up from germline, CDR1 is SQVTM and CDR2 is ANQGSEA. Deletions cut 3 bases from V and 6 bases from J, with 11 bases between. CDR3 DNA: TGCAGCGTTGAGTCCACTGGGCCTGAAGCTTTCTTT. The encoded protein is CSVESTGPEAFF.

This clonotype was picked up many times. This sequence joins TRBV6-2 or TRBV6-3 and TRBJ2-7; TRBD2 agrees at 8 bases. V lost 6 bases to trimming and J lost 0 bases; unmatched junction nucleotides: 13. The CDR3 loop spans 17 amino acids. The germline V gene encodes CDR1 MNHEY and CDR2 SVGEGT. The CDR3 bases are TGTGCCAGCAGAATAACGAACATAGCGGGGAGCTCCTACGAGCAGTACTTC. Translation: CASRITNIAGSSYEQYF.